Below, 23 T cell receptor beta chains from the same sample are listed, as sequenced in a study of cytomegalovirus exposure and HLA in healthy donors. Use of 60 Vbeta and 13 Jbeta primers characterized the PCR. The repertoire was sequenced with immunoSEQ multiplex PCR; TCRdb's copy has only in-frame clones and lacks some. This sample has some 140,000 clones; about 74% occur once, and the top ten carry about 4%. The specimen was PBMCs. The receptors here all came from a woman in her 40s in good health and CMV-seronegative.

The chain couples TRBV29-1 to TRBJ2-3; the D gene is possibly TRBD2 (6 bases). The V and J ends lost 0 bases and 14 bases respectively, with 24 bases between them. This CDR3 region has 15 residues. CDR1 is SQVTM and CDR2 is ANQGSEA in the germline V gene. Here the CDR3 reads CSVEDRRLGEAQTYF. CDR3 nucleotide sequence: TGCAGCGTTGAAGATCGGAGACTAGGAGAGGCTCAGACGTATTTT.

The chain employs TRBV14 and TRBJ2-5; no definite D call. V was shortened by 4 bases and J by 2 bases, with 8 bases between the two germline ends. Germline-derived CDR1 and CDR2 are SGHDN and FVKESK. The CDR3 has 13 residues. CDR3 nucleotide sequence: TGTGCCAGCAGCCCCCGTCCTCAAGAGACCCAGTACTTC. This gives the protein CASSPRPQETQYF.

The gene calls are TRBV5-1 and TRBJ2-3; 15 bases are shared with TRBD2. CDR3 length equals 17 residues. J was trimmed by 8 bases and V by 4 bases; bases with no gene match: 11. Looked up from germline, CDR1 is SGHRS and CDR2 is YFSETQ. The CDR3 DNA reads as TGCGCCAGCAGCCCCGCTTGGACTAGCGGGGGGGGTGGTACGCAGTATTTT. It is translated as CASSPAWTSGGGGTQYF.

This chain uses TRBV5-1 with TRBJ1-4, with a tentative D call TRBD1 (6 bases). The CDR3 runs 18 residues. V was cut by 0 bases and J by 0 bases, with 15 bases left in between. Germline CDR1 and CDR2: SGHRS and YFSETQ. In DNA, the CDR3 is TGCGCCAGCAGCTTGGGACGGGGGGGCCCGACAACTAATGAAAAACTGTTTTTT. Translated, it gives CASSLGRGGPTTNEKLFF. The full variable domain, its missing parts supplied by reference TRBV5-1 and TRBJ1-4, is KAGVTQTPRYLIKTRGQQVTLSCSPISGHRSVSWYQQTPGQGLQFLFEYFSETQRNKGNFPGRFSGRQFSNSRSEMNVSTLELGDSALYLCASSLGRGGPTTNEKLFFGSGTQLSVL.

This clone was detected many times. The junction departs from germline at one end; a sequencing error may be responsible. The chain couples TRBV6-1 to TRBJ2-7; 10 bases match TRBD1. Germline V gives CDR1 MNHNS, CDR2 SASEGT. This CDR3 is 15 amino acids long. CDR3: CASSEGGTGASEQYF. The CDR3 bases are TGTGCCAGCAGCGAAGGCGGGACAGGGGCCAGCGAGCAGTACTTC.

This clone was picked up a small number of times. This chain joins TRBV5-6 and TRBJ2-5, with TRBD2 matching over 9 bases. J was trimmed by 1 base and V by 4 bases; bases with no gene match: 5. This CDR3 spans 15 amino acids. CDR1 and CDR2 from the germline V gene are SGHDT and YYEEEE. The CDR3 loop is CASSTSSGAQETQYF. The DNA of the CDR3 is TGTGCCAGCAGCACGTCTAGCGGGGCCCAAGAGACCCAGTACTTC.

The CDR3 region is CASSVEAGSSYNEQFF. CDR3 nucleotides: TGTGCCAGCAGCGTAGAGGCGGGAAGCTCCTACAATGAGCAGTTCTTC. The V gene is TRBV9, the J gene TRBJ2-1; D possibly corresponds to TRBD2 (6 bases). This CDR3 spans 16 amino acids. V lost 0 bases, J lost 0 bases, and 10 bases lay in between. Germline V gene lookup returns CDR1 SGDLS and CDR2 YYNGEE.

The V and J genes are TRBV5-1 and TRBJ2-1; 10 bases map to TRBD2. Germline V gives CDR1 SGHRS, CDR2 YFSETQ. V trimming: 0 bases; J trimming: 5 bases; junction bases outside the gene matches: 8. The CDR3 spans 17 residues. This chain's CDR3 is CASSLEASGGLNNEQFF. In nucleotides, the CDR3 is TGCGCCAGCAGCTTGGAGGCTAGCGGGGGCCTTAACAATGAGCAGTTCTTC.

This chain joins TRBV5-6 and TRBJ1-5, with 10 positions matching TRBD1. Trimming removed 1 base from V and 5 bases from J; junction bases left unmatched: 6. In germline, CDR1 is SGHDT, CDR2 YYEEEE. This CDR3 contains 16 residues. DNA of the CDR3: TGTGCCAGCAGCTTGTTCGTGGGACAGGGGTATCAGCCCCAGCATTTT. It is translated as CASSLFVGQGYQPQHF.

This chain joins TRBV29-1 and TRBJ2-5; 7 bases line up with TRBD2. Germline CDR1 is SQVTM and CDR2 is ANQGSEA. The CDR3 totals 13 residues. V shed 8 bases, J shed 3 bases, and the junction held 9 bases outside the gene matches. The CDR3, as DNA: TGCAGCCTAACTAGCGTGGCAAAAGAGACCCAGTACTTC. Protein sequence: CSLTSVAKETQYF. Full variable domain (rest looked up from reference TRBV29-1 and TRBJ2-5): SAVISQKPSRDICQRGTSLTIQCQVDSQVTMMFWYRQQPGQSLTLIATANQGSEATYESGFVIDKFPISRPNLTFSTLTVSNMSPEDSSIYLCSLTSVAKETQYFGPGTRLLVL.

This clone has only one observation. The V and J genes are TRBV10-1 and TRBJ2-3; D gene ambiguous. This CDR3 has 15 residues. Germline CDR1 and CDR2: WNHNN and SYGVQD (reference sequence). The ends were cut back, 6 bases at V and 0 bases at J, with 13 bases in the middle. CDR3 bases: TGCGCCAGCAGCGAAGACATTGGAAGCACAGATACGCAGTATTTT. Its translation: CASSEDIGSTDTQYF.

This clone was seen more than once but under ten times. This rearrangement joins TRBV7-2 to TRBJ1-2, with D possibly being TRBD1 (6 bases). Germline-derived CDR1 and CDR2 are SGHTA and FQGNSA. The CDR3 is 14 amino acids. The V end was cut by 2 bases, the J end by 8 bases, with 15 bases between. Written as DNA, the CDR3 is TGTGCCAGCAGCTTATTTGGTGACAGGAACGGCTACACCTTC. Protein: CASSLFGDRNGYTF.

V and J are TRBV9 and TRBJ2-5, with 14 positions matching TRBD2. CDR1 and CDR2 (germline): SGDLS, YYNGEE. The CDR3 contains 14 residues. Trimming took 0 bases from V and 10 from J; bases not matched to a gene: 2. CDR3 residues: CASSVGLAGGSQYF. The CDR3 DNA reads TGTGCCAGCAGCGTAGGACTAGCGGGGGGGAGCCAGTACTTC.

This rearrangement joins TRBV4-1 to TRBJ2-3, with 11 bases lining up with TRBD2. The trim removed 8 bases at V and 7 bases at J, leaving 8 bases unmatched. There are 14 residues in the CDR3. Germline CDR1 and CDR2: MGHRA and YSYEKL. The chain's CDR3 is CASQLAGEGYTQYF. CDR3 sequence (DNA): TGCGCCAGCCAACTAGCGGGAGAGGGGTATACGCAGTATTTT.

The chain recombines TRBV11-2 with TRBJ2-7; 7 positions agree with TRBD1. The CDR3 spans 16 residues. Germline lookup yields CDR1 SGHAT and CDR2 FQNNGV. V shed 0 bases and J 4 bases; nucleotides not matched to a gene: 9. The CDR3 sequence is CASSLEIGGQLYEQYF. CDR3 sequence (DNA): TGTGCCAGCAGCTTAGAAATTGGGGGACAGTTGTACGAGCAGTACTTC.

The sample holds one count of this clone. The J gene is TRBJ2-1, the V gene TRBV5-4; 11 nucleotides align to TRBD2. CDR1 and CDR2 from the germline V gene are SGHNT and YYREEE (reference sequence). With 4 bases clipped from V and 6 bases from J, the junction kept 9 bases outside the gene matches. There are 16 residues in the CDR3. The CDR3 is CASSPVAGGPGNEQFF. The CDR3 coding sequence is TGTGCCAGCAGCCCCGTAGCGGGAGGGCCCGGCAATGAGCAGTTCTTC.

The rearrangement joins TRBV6-1 to TRBJ2-4, with a weak D call TRBD1 (5 bases). Germline-derived CDR1 and CDR2 are MNHNS and SASEGT. Trimming stripped 2 bases from V and 3 bases from J, with 8 bases between. This CDR3 is 14 amino acids long. CDR3 DNA sequence: TGTGCCAGCAGTGAAATGGGGCTCAAAAACATTCAGTACTTC. Encoded protein: CASSEMGLKNIQYF.

The chain employs TRBV28 and TRBJ1-1, with 8 positions matching TRBD1. The CDR3 is 13 residues long. V was clipped by 2 bases and J by 10 bases; unmatched bases: 6. The germline V gene encodes CDR1 MDHEN and CDR2 SYDVKM. In nucleotides, the CDR3 is TGTGCCAGCAGTTTACCAGGGGGCCAGGGAGCTTTCTTT. Its protein is CASSLPGGQGAFF.

The rearrangement joins TRBV28 to TRBJ1-4; possible D gene TRBD1, 6 bases. V dropped 5 bases and J dropped 7 bases, with 11 bases sitting between them. The CDR3 covers 13 residues. Germline CDR1 and CDR2: MDHEN and SYDVKM. The CDR3 DNA follows: TGTGCCAGCAGTCCTCGGACAGCTGAAAAACTGTTTTTT. Translation: CASSPRTAEKLFF.

The chain combines TRBV4-1 with TRBJ2-7; 9 positions agree with TRBD1. With V trimmed by 3 bases and J by 5 bases, 2 bases remained unmatched. This CDR3 region has 13 residues. Germline CDR1 and CDR2: MGHRA and YSYEKL. In DNA, the CDR3 is TGCGCCAGCAGCCAGGGACAGGGCCACGAGCAGTACTTC. Encoded protein: CASSQGQGHEQYF.

The CDR3 coding sequence is TGTGCCAGTAGTACCCTCGGAGGGTTCGGAGTAAGTTCCTACGAGCAGTACTTC. Translation: CASSTLGGFGVSSYEQYF. V is TRBV19 and J is TRBJ2-7, with D possibly matching TRBD2 (6 bases). Trimming took off 4 bases at V and 1 base at J, with 23 bases between the two ends. This CDR3 has 18 residues. In germline, CDR1 is LNHDA, CDR2 SQIVND (reference sequence).

The chain employs TRBV5-4 and TRBJ2-6; TRBD1 aligns across 10 bases. The CDR3 is 17 amino acids. The V gene's germline CDR1 is SGHNT and CDR2 YYREEE (reference sequence). The V and J ends lost 1 base and 4 bases, in that order; junction bases with no gene match: 5. In nucleotides, the CDR3 is TGTGCCAGCAGCTTGCCGGGACAGGGGACCGGGGCCAACGTCCTGACTTTC. Translation gives CASSLPGQGTGANVLTF.

Note on this clone: Mismatch with germline at one junction end may stem from a read error. The chain has TRBV7-7 and TRBJ2-2; 8 bases fit TRBD1. This CDR3 has 14 amino acids. Per the germline V gene, CDR1 is SSHAT and CDR2 is FNYEAQ (reference sequence). This CDR3 is CASRRDRPAGELFF. Here the CDR3 DNA reads TGTGCTAGCAGGCGGGACAGGCCCGCGGGGGAGCTGTTTTTT.